Given below is one TCR beta chain in context. This sample is drawn from a study of blood T cell repertoires in COVID-19. In the original analysis: From reference gene primer amplification, estimates of nucleated cell counts were derived. Clones were sequenced by immunoSEQ multiplex PCR, and TCRdb holds only the in-frame ones, with some missing. Clone size and the V and J calls come from that table; the DNA yielded D and trimming. The sample gives around 200,000 clones, approximately 86% of which show up once; roughly 1.2% is in the top ten. The CDR3 runs 13 residues. Trimming cost V 7 bases and J 7 bases, with 17 bases left between them.

The TCR originated in a woman younger than 45 with COVID-19, enrolled during active disease. The rearrangement uses TRBV12-3 or TRBV12-4 and TRBJ2-7; D is ambiguous. Input material: peripheral blood. In nucleotides, the CDR3 is TGTGCCAGCACCTCCGGCGGCCTTGGAGAGCAGTACTTC. Translation: CASTSGGLGEQYF.